One T cell receptor beta chain is described in this entry. Antigen unknown. This sample is drawn from a study of T cells after yellow fever vaccination. Background on the study: It was SMART-Seq v4 Ultra Low Input that prepared the fractions with low cell numbers. Study outcomes and limitations: Post-booster samples contained most primary-vaccination clones (just under 98% CD4, almost 90% CD8).

TCRdb called the 5' RACE reads again in MiXCR, with one record for every CDR3 protein. Among a few hundred thousand distinct CDR3 sequences listed, roughly 5.6% were seen once. With V trimmed by 1 base and J by 6 bases, 6 bases remained unmatched. Germline lookup yields CDR1 SGHTA and CDR2 FQGNSA. The CDR3 covers 15 residues. The TCR originated in a man aged 18 to 35 who received the YFV17D yellow fever vaccine. V gene TRBV7-2 combines with J gene TRBJ1-5, with 7 bases that match TRBD1. The starting material was CD4+ T cells sorted from PBMCs, obtained on the day of the yellow fever booster vaccination. The chain's CDR3 is CASSLETGPGQPQHF. The DNA of the CDR3 is TGTGCCAGCAGCTTAGAGACAGGGCCGGGTCAGCCCCAGCATTTT.